These 12 T cell receptor beta chains were all obtained from the same sample, sequenced in a study of blood T cell repertoires in COVID-19. Some clones are missing from TCRdb's copy, which holds only in-frame ones; the method was immunoSEQ multiplex PCR. The sample records a few hundred thousand clones, 75% to 85% being singletons. Sequencing used peripheral blood. These receptor sequences come from a human donor in a cohort sampled during active COVID-19.

The chain is built from TRBV5-8 and TRBJ2-3; 8 bases align to TRBD1. Unmatched junction bases numbered 8, after V lost 4 bases and J lost 4 bases. In germline, CDR1 is SGHTS, CDR2 YDEGEE. CDR3 length: 15 residues. CDR3 bases: TGTGCCAGCAGCAAAGGACAGGGCAAGGCAGATACGCAGTATTTT. This gives the protein CASSKGQGKADTQYF.

The rearrangement links TRBV30 to TRBJ2-7; D remains ambiguous. The CDR3 has 11 amino acids. Per the germline V gene, CDR1 is GTSNPN and CDR2 is SVGIG (reference sequence). Trimming took 6 bases from V and 3 from J, leaving 9 bases between them. CDR3 sequence reads: CACQARYEQYF. For the CDR3, the DNA is TGTGCCTGTCAGGCCCGCTACGAGCAGTACTTC.

This sequence joins TRBV6-5 and TRBJ2-7, with 7 bases that match TRBD1. This CDR3 has 14 amino acids. The ends lost 7 bases at V and 2 bases at J; junction bases unmatched: 8. Germline CDR1 and CDR2: MNHEY and SVGAGI. In nucleotides, the CDR3 is TGTGCCAGCAATCCACAGGGGTCCCCCTACGAGCAGTACTTC. This gives the protein CASNPQGSPYEQYF.

The V and J genes are TRBV15 and TRBJ1-4, with no clear D. With 8 bases removed from V and 7 bases from J, the gap between germline ends came to 20 bases. CDR3 length: 15 residues. Germline V gene lookup returns CDR1 LNHNV and CDR2 YYDKDF (reference sequence). The CDR3 coding sequence is TGTGCCACCCGTAGTAACAGAAACTTGGGTGAAAAACTGTTTTTT. Amino acid sequence: CATRSNRNLGEKLFF.

To note about this clone: Its ends do not fully match the called genes, so a read error is possible. V and J are TRBV3-1 (or the pseudogene TRBV3-2) and TRBJ2-5; a weak D match, TRBD2 (6 bases). Germline values: CDR1 LGHDT, CDR2 YNNKEL (reference sequence). The CDR3 extends over 14 amino acids. CDR3 coding DNA: TGTGCCAGCAGCCCCACTAGCACCCAAGGGACCCAGTACTTC. Protein product: CASSPTSTQGTQYF.

The rearrangement joins TRBV11-2 to TRBJ1-2; 8 bases align to TRBD1. Germline-derived CDR1 and CDR2 are SGHAT and FQNNGV. V gave up 3 bases and J gave up 5 bases; unmatched junction bases: 5. There are 14 residues in the CDR3. CDR3 residues: CASSLRTGLYGYTF. CDR3 coding DNA: TGTGCCAGCAGCTTGAGGACAGGGCTTTATGGCTACACCTTC.

The chain uses TRBV6-1 and TRBJ2-2; TRBD1 agrees at 9 bases. In germline, CDR1 is MNHNS, CDR2 SASEGT. Trimming cost V 2 bases and J 4 bases; bases outside gene matches: 2. CDR3 length equals 15 residues. CDR3 protein: CASSEMGQGTGELFF. The CDR3 DNA sequence: TGTGCCAGCAGTGAAATGGGACAGGGCACCGGGGAGCTGTTTTTT.

The chain uses TRBV2 and TRBJ2-6, with D possibly TRBD2 on 6 matching bases. The CDR3 is made up of 17 amino acids. V was clipped by 8 bases and J by 0 bases, with 17 bases between them. Germline assignment: CDR1 SNHLY and CDR2 FYNNEI. This chain's CDR3 is CASAPGLGNSGANVLTF. CDR3 DNA: TGTGCCAGCGCCCCGGGACTCGGGAACTCTGGGGCCAACGTCCTGACTTTC.

This chain uses TRBV10-2 with TRBJ2-3; no reliable D call. Per the germline V gene, CDR1 is WSHSY and CDR2 is SAAADI. V lost 7 bases and J lost 2, with 4 bases in between. There are 11 residues in the CDR3. As DNA, the CDR3 is TGCGCCAGCACCAACACAGATACGCAGTATTTT. It is translated as CASTNTDTQYF.

The chain has TRBV18 and TRBJ2-7; 11 bases agree with TRBD2. CDR1 is KGHSH and CDR2 is LQKENI in the germline V gene. J was trimmed by 7 bases and V by 1 base; bases with no gene match: 9. The CDR3 length is 16 residues. CDR3 bases: TGTGCCAGCTCACCACTCCAAATCACTAGCGGGGGAGAGCAGTACTTC. The encoded protein is CASSPLQITSGGEQYF.

The CDR3 DNA follows: TGCGCCAGCAGCCGAGCCGGGACAGGTGCCTACGAGCAGTACTTC. This sequence encodes CASSRAGTGAYEQYF. This chain uses TRBV4-1 with TRBJ2-7; TRBD1 matches at 8 bases. Unmatched junction bases numbered 7, after V lost 4 bases and J lost 2 bases. Germline CDR1 MGHRA, CDR2 YSYEKL. This CDR3 is built from 15 residues.

The chain employs TRBV19 and TRBJ2-3, with D tentatively TRBD2 (7 bases). Between the trimmed V and J ends, which lost 5 bases and 2 bases, there was a span of 17 bases. Germline loops: CDR1 LNHDA, CDR2 SQIVND (reference sequence). There are 16 residues in the CDR3. The CDR3 bases are TGTGCCAGTAGTCCTAGAGGGGGGGGCCCCACAGATACGCAGTATTTT. Translated, it gives CASSPRGGGPTDTQYF.